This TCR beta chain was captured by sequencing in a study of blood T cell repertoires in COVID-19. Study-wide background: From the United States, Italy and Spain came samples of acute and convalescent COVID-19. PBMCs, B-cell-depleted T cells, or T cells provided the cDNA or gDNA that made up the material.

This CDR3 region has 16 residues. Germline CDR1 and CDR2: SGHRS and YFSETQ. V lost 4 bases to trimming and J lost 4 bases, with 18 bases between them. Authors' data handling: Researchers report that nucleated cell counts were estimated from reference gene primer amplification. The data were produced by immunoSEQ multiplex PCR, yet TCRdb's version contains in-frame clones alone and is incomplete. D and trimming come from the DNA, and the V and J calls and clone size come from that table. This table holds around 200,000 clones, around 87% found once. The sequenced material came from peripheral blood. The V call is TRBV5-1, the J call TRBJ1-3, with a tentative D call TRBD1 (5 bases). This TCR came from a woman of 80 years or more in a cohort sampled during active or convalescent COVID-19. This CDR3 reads CASSRLGWGPGNTIYF. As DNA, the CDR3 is TGCGCCAGCAGCCGGTTGGGGTGGGGCCCGGGAAACACCATATATTTT.